Each of the 18 T cell receptor beta chains below was sequenced from the same sample in a study of cytomegalovirus exposure and HLA in healthy donors. A multiplex PCR was run with 60 Vbeta primers and 13 Jbeta primers. TCRdb keeps only in-frame clones here, not all; method: immunoSEQ multiplex PCR. The data hold hundreds of thousands of clones, with about 77% observed a single time. Sequencing was done on a sample of PBMCs. These receptors all come from a boy younger than 18 in good health and CMV-seronegative.

The chain recombines TRBV5-1 with TRBJ1-2; D gene unclear. This CDR3 is built from 13 residues. Trimming cost V 0 bases and J 5 bases, with 8 bases left between them. The germline CDR1 and CDR2 sequences are SGHRS and YFSETQ. The CDR3 here is CASSLDRPYGYTF. In DNA, the CDR3 is TGCGCCAGCAGCTTGGACAGACCTTATGGCTACACCTTC. Complete variable domain (other parts from reference TRBV5-1 and TRBJ1-2): KAGVTQTPRYLIKTRGQQVTLSCSPISGHRSVSWYQQTPGQGLQFLFEYFSETQRNKGNFPGRFSGRQFSNSRSEMNVSTLELGDSALYLCASSLDRPYGYTFGSGTRLTVV.

This rearrangement joins TRBV15 to TRBJ2-5; 7 bases map to TRBD2. Per the germline V gene, CDR1 is LNHNV and CDR2 is YYDKDF (reference sequence). The CDR3 is 16 residues long. The junction had 10 bases not matched to a gene; V was cut back by 5 bases and J by 1 base. The CDR3 sequence: CATSGRVAGLQETQYF. The CDR3 DNA reads as TGTGCCACCAGCGGTCGGGTAGCGGGCCTCCAAGAGACCCAGTACTTC.

This clone was observed a single time. The chain combines TRBV5-5 with TRBJ1-6; D perhaps matches TRBD1 (5 bases). V was shortened by 2 bases and J by 8 bases, with 20 bases between the two germline ends. This CDR3 is built from 17 residues. Germline assignment: CDR1 SGHKS and CDR2 YYEKEE (reference sequence). CDR3 residues: CASSFRAGQPFDSPLHF. DNA of the CDR3: TGTGCCAGCAGCTTTCGGGCGGGGCAACCCTTCGATTCACCCCTCCACTTT.

This chain uses TRBV5-1 with TRBJ2-5; D is possibly TRBD1 (6 bases). CDR1 SGHRS and CDR2 YFSETQ come from the germline V gene. V dropped 2 bases and J dropped 1 base, with 12 bases sitting between them. CDR3 size: 15 residues. The CDR3 coding sequence is TGCGCCAGCAGCTTAAACCCGGACAGCCAAGAGACCCAGTACTTC. This codes for CASSLNPDSQETQYF.

There are a few counts of this clone. Other DNA sequences in the sample encode the same CDR3. The chain couples TRBV2 to TRBJ2-1, with D perhaps TRBD2 (6 bases). CDR3 length: 16 residues. The germline V gene has CDR1 SNHLY and CDR2 FYNNEI. Trimming took off 2 bases at V and 0 bases at J, with 11 bases between the two ends. CDR3 residues: CASSESGGSSYNEQFF. CDR3 bases: TGTGCCAGCAGTGAATCTGGAGGGAGCTCCTACAATGAGCAGTTCTTC.

This chain links TRBV13 with TRBJ2-3, with TRBD2 matching over 8 bases. Germline CDR1 and CDR2: PRHDT and FYEKMQ (reference sequence). J lost 2 bases, V lost 3 bases, and 10 bases had no gene match. This CDR3 contains 17 residues. The CDR3 nucleotides read TGTGCCAGCAGCTTCCCTTCCGGCGGGGGGATCACAGATACGCAGTATTTT. It encodes CASSFPSGGGITDTQYF.

This clone was found a few times. The genes are TRBV11-2 and TRBJ2-3; no clear D gene. This CDR3 contains 12 residues. The ends were cut back, 5 bases at V and 2 bases at J, with 5 bases in the middle. Germline CDR1 and CDR2: SGHAT and FQNNGV. CDR3 loop: CASSPFTDTQYF. CDR3 sequence (DNA): TGTGCCAGCAGCCCCTTCACAGATACGCAGTATTTT.

Only one count was recorded for this clone. The J gene is TRBJ2-1, the V gene TRBV11-2; D might be TRBD1 (5 bases). Germline lookup yields CDR1 SGHAT and CDR2 FQNNGV. V was shortened by 3 bases and J by 3 bases, with 15 bases between the two germline ends. The CDR3 is made up of 16 amino acids. DNA of the CDR3: TGTGCCAGCAGCTTTCTTAGGGGAATTGACTACAATGAGCAGTTCTTC. Protein: CASSFLRGIDYNEQFF.

In DNA form, the CDR3 reads TGTGCCAGCAGTTTAAGGGACAGCCGACTCCAAGAGACCCAGTACTTC. Translated, it gives CASSLRDSRLQETQYF. V gene TRBV2 combines with J gene TRBJ2-5, with 7 bases fitting TRBD1. Germline CDR1 and CDR2: SNHLY and FYNNEI. The ends lost 5 bases at V and 1 base at J; junction bases unmatched: 10. The CDR3 consists of 16 residues. Using reference TRBV2 and TRBJ2-5 for the parts outside the CDR3, the full variable domain is EPEVTQTPSHQVTQMGQEVILRCVPISNHLYFYWYRQILGQKVEFLVSFYNNEISEKSEIFDDQFSVERPDGSNFTLKIRSTKLEDSAMYFCASSLRDSRLQETQYFGPGTRLLVL.

V is TRBV4-1 and J is TRBJ2-1; TRBD2 aligns across 11 bases. Unmatched junction bases numbered 9, after V lost 4 bases and J lost 4 bases. CDR3 length equals 17 residues. Per the germline V gene, CDR1 is MGHRA and CDR2 is YSYEKL. The CDR3 nucleotides are TGCGCCAGCAGCCCCTCCCCGGGACTAGCGGAGTACAATGAGCAGTTCTTC. Translated, it gives CASSPSPGLAEYNEQFF.

The V call is TRBV4-1, the J call TRBJ1-4, with a possible D match to TRBD1 (5 bases). In germline, CDR1 is MGHRA, CDR2 YSYEKL. The CDR3 loop spans 17 amino acids. V lost 0 bases to trimming and J lost 13 bases, with 24 bases between them. The CDR3 loop is CASSQDRYPRENPRLFF. Here the CDR3 DNA reads TGCGCCAGCAGCCAAGATAGGTACCCCAGGGAAAACCCCAGACTGTTTTTT.

This chain connects TRBV27 to TRBJ2-7; 8 bases agree with TRBD1. Germline trimming cut 3 bases from V and 6 bases from J; bases unmatched to any gene: 4. In germline, CDR1 is MNHEY, CDR2 SMNVEV (reference sequence). The CDR3 spans 13 residues. The CDR3 spells CASSLGRGREQYF. The CDR3 nucleotides are TGTGCCAGCAGTTTGGGCAGGGGGCGCGAGCAGTACTTC.

The chain carries TRBV5-1 and TRBJ1-1, with D possibly being TRBD1 (6 bases). V lost 6 bases and J lost 2, with 20 bases in between. The germline CDR1 and CDR2 sequences are SGHRS and YFSETQ. This CDR3 comprises 16 residues. CDR3 sequence reads: CASNPGAGTINTEAFF. DNA for the CDR3: TGCGCCAGCAACCCCGGGGCAGGGACAATCAACACTGAAGCTTTCTTT. The complete variable domain, with remaining parts taken from reference TRBV5-1 and TRBJ1-1, reads KAGVTQTPRYLIKTRGQQVTLSCSPISGHRSVSWYQQTPGQGLQFLFEYFSETQRNKGNFPGRFSGRQFSNSRSEMNVSTLELGDSALYLCASNPGAGTINTEAFFGQGTRLTVV.

The rearrangement joins TRBV2 to TRBJ1-5, with D unclear. Germline assignment: CDR1 SNHLY and CDR2 FYNNEI. The CDR3 contains 15 residues. With 5 bases removed from V and 5 bases from J, the gap between germline ends came to 16 bases. The CDR3 protein is CASSPSPGRHQPQHF. CDR3 coding DNA: TGTGCCAGCAGTCCGAGCCCCGGGAGGCATCAGCCCCAGCATTTT.

The chain joins TRBV10-1 to TRBJ1-1; TRBD1 is a possible D gene (5 bases). The CDR3 runs to 11 residues. Trimming cost V 7 bases and J 6 bases, with 9 bases left between them. The germline V gene encodes CDR1 WNHNN and CDR2 SYGVQD (reference sequence). The CDR3 bases are TGCGCCAGCAAAGCAGGGTCTGAAGCTTTCTTT. Amino acid sequence: CASKAGSEAFF.

In DNA form, the CDR3 reads TGTGCCAGCAGTCCCCTACAGGGGGTTGAAGCTTTCTTT. Translating gives CASSPLQGVEAFF. The chain recombines TRBV11-3 with TRBJ1-1; 8 bases align to TRBD1. The CDR3 consists of 13 residues. Trimming took 6 bases from V and 7 from J; bases not matched to a gene: 7. Germline assignment: CDR1 SGHNT and CDR2 YENEEA.

This chain uses TRBV27 with TRBJ1-2, with TRBD1 identical over 10 bases. The V gene's germline CDR1 is MNHEY and CDR2 SMNVEV (reference sequence). CDR3 length: 15 residues. V trimming: 6 bases; J trimming: 7 bases; junction bases outside the gene matches: 11. This CDR3 reads CASSIRTGTGAGYTF. The DNA for the CDR3 is TGTGCCAGCAGCATAAGAACAGGGACAGGGGCTGGCTACACCTTC.

This chain links TRBV27 with TRBJ2-1; TRBD2 agrees at 8 bases. Germline V gene lookup returns CDR1 MNHEY and CDR2 SMNVEV (reference sequence). There are 14 residues in the CDR3. Trimming at V came to 10 bases and at J to 2 bases, leaving 7 bases not matched to a gene. CDR3 sequence reads: CATMGTRAYNEQFF. Here the CDR3 DNA reads TGTGCCACCATGGGGACTAGGGCCTACAATGAGCAGTTCTTC.